This T cell receptor (beta chain) was recovered during a study of T cell responses to AZD1222 COVID-19 vaccine. At the level of the study: Second-dose groups at about 4 or about 12 weeks were pooled.

Concerning this clone: Antigen unknown.

The data were produced by immunoSEQ multiplex PCR, yet TCRdb's version contains in-frame clones alone and is incomplete. The sample has 150,000 to 200,000 clones, about 90% seen once. Study-level points and caveats: Repertoires were obtained solely post-peak T cell response. Unmutated variant regions reportedly attract nearly half of all spike-specific TCRs.

Germline values: CDR1 SGHVS, CDR2 FQNEAQ. The CDR3 contains 15 residues. With 0 bases removed from V and 3 bases from J, the gap between germline ends came to 6 bases. The source was peripheral blood, collected on day 0 of AZD1222 vaccination. The sequence was obtained from an adult in good health. V gene TRBV7-8 combines with J gene TRBJ1-6; no clear D. The DNA of the CDR3 is TGTGCCAGCAGCTTAGCAGACTACTATAATTCACCCCTCCACTTT. Translating gives CASSLADYYNSPLHF.